Below, 32 T cell receptor beta chains from the same sample are listed, as sequenced in a study of T cells in Graves' hyperthyroidism and ophthalmopathy. Amplification of TCR beta CDR3 regions used RNA as the template. The HTBI primer set drove a first-round RT-PCR of the TCR CDR3. TCRdb used MiXCR to reprocess the multiplex PCR reads, holding one entry per CDR3 protein. The data show 300,000 to 400,000 distinct CDR3 sequences, roughly 18% seen once. The sequenced sample consisted of blood. The receptor source for this set is a man between 18 and 29 years old with Graves' ophthalmopathy.

V is TRBV20-1 and J is TRBJ2-3, with a possible D match to TRBD2 (6 bases). V was shortened by 5 bases and J by 0 bases, with 12 bases between the two germline ends. In germline, CDR1 is DFQATT, CDR2 SNEGSKA (reference sequence). The CDR3 is 14 residues long. CDR3: CSAPGLSSTDTQYF. CDR3 nucleotides: TGCAGTGCTCCGGGACTGTCTAGCACAGATACGCAGTATTTT.

This clonotype came up a few times. J is TRBJ2-5 and V is TRBV15; 10 nucleotides match TRBD2. The V and J ends lost 0 bases and 9 bases, in that order; junction bases with no gene match: 7. Germline assignment: CDR1 LNHNV and CDR2 YYDKDF (reference sequence). The CDR3 runs 15 residues. The DNA of the CDR3 is TGTGCCACCAGCAGAGATCGGACTAGCGGTCAGCCCCAGTACTTC. This codes for CATSRDRTSGQPQYF.

This clonotype has just one count. The V and J genes are TRBV7-3 and TRBJ2-7, with D possibly being TRBD1 or TRBD2 (7 bases each). CDR3 length equals 17 residues. Looked up from germline, CDR1 is SGHTA and CDR2 is FQGTGA. Trimming left V 4 bases short and J 6 bases short, with 25 bases between. The CDR3 DNA is TGTGCCAGCAGCTCCGGAGGGGGAGGGGACAGCTACTCCGAGCAGTACTTC. It encodes CASSSGGGGDSYSEQYF.

This chain joins TRBV11-2 and TRBJ1-5; no reliable D call. Germline V gene sequence: CDR1 SGHAT, CDR2 FQNNGV. Trimming left V 4 bases short and J 9 bases short, with 10 bases between. This CDR3 has 12 amino acids. CDR3 DNA: TGTGCCAGCAGCTCGCCACTAGGGCCCCAGCATTTT. It yields the protein CASSSPLGPQHF.

The CDR3 here is CASSIAPTGSSYEQYF. As DNA, the CDR3 is TGTGCCAGTAGTATAGCCCCGACAGGGAGCTCCTACGAGCAGTACTTC. The chain carries TRBV19 and TRBJ2-7; the match to TRBD1 covers 7 bases. V was pared by 1 base and J by 0 bases, with 6 bases of the junction left unmatched. The CDR3 runs 16 residues. Germline lookup yields CDR1 LNHDA and CDR2 SQIVND (reference sequence).

The sample holds many counts of this clonotype. This rearrangement joins TRBV20-1 to TRBJ2-5; 10 nucleotides match TRBD2. The CDR3 consists of 16 residues. J was trimmed by 0 bases and V by 3 bases; bases with no gene match: 7. The germline CDR1 and CDR2 sequences are DFQATT and SNEGSKA (reference sequence). CDR3 DNA sequence: TGCAGTGCTAGGCTAGCGGGGGTCACGTACCAAGAGACCCAGTACTTC. It codes for CSARLAGVTYQETQYF.

The V gene is TRBV3-1, the J gene TRBJ2-1, with a possible D match to TRBD2 (6 bases). V was pared by 1 base and J by 2 bases, with 12 bases between. This CDR3 comprises 16 residues. In germline, CDR1 is LGHDT, CDR2 YNNKEL (reference sequence). The CDR3: CASSQGGIAAYNEQFF. The CDR3 DNA reads as TGTGCCAGCAGCCAAGGGGGTATAGCGGCCTACAATGAGCAGTTCTTC.

This clonotype was seen a few times. The chain couples TRBV20-1 to TRBJ2-3; 13 nucleotides match TRBD2. After removal of 6 bases from V and 2 bases from J, the junction contained 5 bases not matched to a gene. This CDR3 is 15 amino acids long. CDR1 DFQATT and CDR2 SNEGSKA come from the germline V gene (reference sequence). CDR3 sequence reads: CSAPGLAGDTDTQYF. The CDR3 nucleotides are TGCAGTGCCCCCGGACTAGCGGGAGACACAGATACGCAGTATTTT.

This clonotype was seen many times. The rearrangement uses TRBV20-1 and TRBJ2-3; weak D call: TRBD2 (6 bases). The V end lost 8 bases, the J end lost 9 bases, and 15 bases lay between the germline ends. In germline, CDR1 is DFQATT, CDR2 SNEGSKA (reference sequence). There are 11 residues in the CDR3. CDR3 nucleotide sequence: TGCAGTCAGCCGGAGGGGTACACGCAGTATTTT. Translated: CSQPEGYTQYF.

The genes are TRBV20-1 and TRBJ2-5; the match to TRBD2 covers 11 bases. V gave up 8 bases and J gave up 5 bases; unmatched junction bases: 7. Per germline, CDR1 DFQATT and CDR2 SNEGSKA (reference sequence). The CDR3 covers 13 residues. The CDR3 is CSIIAGGLETQYF. The CDR3 DNA reads TGCAGTATCATAGCGGGGGGGCTTGAGACCCAGTACTTC.

This chain uses TRBV7-3 with TRBJ2-5, with 8 bases identical to TRBD1. The length of the CDR3 is 15 residues. Germline assignment: CDR1 SGHTA and CDR2 FQGTGA. Germline trimming cut 5 bases from V and 5 bases from J; bases unmatched to any gene: 10. The CDR3 is CASSVVGTGQETQYF. The CDR3, as DNA: TGTGCCAGCAGCGTAGTCGGGACAGGCCAGGAGACCCAGTACTTC.

This clonotype was detected ten times or more. This sequence joins TRBV5-1 and TRBJ1-1; D call uncertain. V was cut by 4 bases and J by 0 bases, with 16 bases left in between. This CDR3 has 16 amino acids. Germline lookup yields CDR1 SGHRS and CDR2 YFSETQ. As DNA, the CDR3 is TGCGCCAGCAGCCCTGCGGGGTGGGCAATGAACACTGAAGCTTTCTTT. Translating it yields CASSPAGWAMNTEAFF.

CDR3 nucleotide sequence: TGTGCCAGTAGTATAGACTACAGGTGGGGGGAGCCCCAGCATTTT. It codes for CASSIDYRWGEPQHF. V is TRBV19 and J is TRBJ1-5; maybe TRBD1 (5 bases). The CDR3 length is 15 residues. Trimming cost V 0 bases and J 8 bases, with 14 bases left between them. Germline V gives CDR1 LNHDA, CDR2 SQIVND (reference sequence).

This sequence joins TRBV5-6 and TRBJ2-7; no reliable D call. The CDR3 loop spans 15 amino acids. Germline values: CDR1 SGHDT, CDR2 YYEEEE. V lost 6 bases and J 4 bases, leaving 20 bases between the germline ends. Here the CDR3 DNA reads TGTGCCAGCACCCCCGGTGTCGACGGCACATACGAGCAGTACTTC. This translates into CASTPGVDGTYEQYF.

Ten or more counts support this clonotype. The V gene is TRBV6-1, the J gene TRBJ2-7; D is ambiguous. This CDR3 contains 13 residues. Germline CDR1 and CDR2: MNHNS and SASEGT. V gave up 8 bases and J gave up 1 base, with 12 bases separating them. The CDR3 bases are TGTGCCAGCGCCGTTGGTTTATCCTACGAGCAGTACTTC. It translates to CASAVGLSYEQYF.

The rearrangement joins TRBV19 to TRBJ2-2; D is perhaps TRBD1 (6 bases). The CDR3 covers 14 residues. CDR1 and CDR2 (germline): LNHDA, SQIVND (reference sequence). With 6 bases removed from V and 4 bases from J, the gap between germline ends came to 12 bases. The DNA for the CDR3 is TGTGCCAGTAGGGAATGGGACATCACCGGGGAGCTGTTTTTT. The encoded protein is CASREWDITGELFF.

The V call is TRBV9, the J call TRBJ2-3; 14 nucleotides match TRBD2. The junction had 7 bases not matched to a gene; V was cut back by 2 bases and J by 5 bases. The CDR3 is 17 residues long. Per germline, CDR1 SGDLS and CDR2 YYNGEE. The CDR3 DNA reads TGTGCCAGCAGCGTGAGTGGGACTAGCGGGGGCATAGATACGCAGTATTTT. Its protein is CASSVSGTSGGIDTQYF.

The CDR3 DNA follows: TGTGCCAGTAGTATGGGACAGGGGAGTTCACCCCTCCACTTT. It codes for CASSMGQGSSPLHF. This rearrangement joins TRBV19 to TRBJ1-6; TRBD1 matches at 10 bases. The CDR3 runs 14 residues. The ends lost 3 bases at V and 9 bases at J; junction bases unmatched: 2. The germline CDR1 and CDR2 sequences are LNHDA and SQIVND (reference sequence). The full variable domain, in which reference TRBV19 and TRBJ1-6 provide the parts outside the CDR3, is DGGITQSPKYLFRKEGQNVTLSCEQNLNHDAMYWYRQDPGQGLRLIYYSQIVNDFQKGDIAEGYSVSREKKESFPLTVTSAQKNPTAFYLCASSMGQGSSPLHFGNGTRLTVT.

This clonotype came up many times. The V gene is TRBV6-1, the J gene TRBJ2-7; D may be TRBD1 (6 bases). V lost 7 bases to trimming and J lost 3 bases, with 16 bases between them. The CDR3 has 14 amino acids. Germline lookup yields CDR1 MNHNS and CDR2 SASEGT. CDR3 protein: CASTVPEGGYEQYF. The CDR3, as DNA: TGTGCCAGCACCGTCCCAGAAGGGGGCTACGAGCAGTACTTC.

This clonotype was seen repeatedly, ten times or more. This chain uses TRBV5-8 with TRBJ2-1; D not resolved. Per germline, CDR1 SGHTS and CDR2 YDEGEE. This CDR3 has 11 amino acids. Deletions cut 2 bases from V and 5 bases from J, with 2 bases between. DNA for the CDR3: TGTGCCAGCAGCTTCAACAATGAGCAGTTCTTC. Protein product: CASSFNNEQFF.

The rearrangement uses TRBV6-4 and TRBJ1-2, with a tentative D call TRBD1 (6 bases). The CDR3 totals 16 residues. V lost 6 bases and J lost 3, with 20 bases in between. Germline CDR1 reads MRHNA; CDR2 reads SNTAGT. The CDR3 DNA reads TGTGCCAGCAGCTCCGAAGCCACAGGGTTGTACTATGGCTACACCTTC. As protein: CASSSEATGLYYGYTF.

This clonotype was detected a few times. The rearrangement uses TRBV19 and TRBJ2-3, with D possibly called TRBD1 or TRBD2 (5 bases each). Trimming took off 5 bases at V and 4 bases at J, with 13 bases between the two ends. The CDR3 is 14 amino acids. Germline V gives CDR1 LNHDA, CDR2 SQIVND (reference sequence). The CDR3 DNA reads as TGTGCCAGTAGTTCGACAGCGGATTCAGATACGCAGTATTTT. Residues: CASSSTADSDTQYF.

This clonotype was observed at least ten times. The CDR3 coding sequence is TGTGCCAGCACCAAAGGACAGGGAGGTCAGCCCCAGCATTTT. Translating it yields CASTKGQGGQPQHF. The V gene is TRBV28, the J gene TRBJ1-5; 8 bases match TRBD1. The CDR3 sequence is 14 residues long. V shed 7 bases, J shed 6 bases, and the junction held 8 bases outside the gene matches. Looked up from germline, CDR1 is MDHEN and CDR2 is SYDVKM.

This clonotype has a count of ten or more. The rearrangement joins TRBV6-1 to TRBJ2-7, with TRBD1 matching 7 bases. Unmatched junction bases numbered 7, after V lost 8 bases and J lost 0 bases. Germline values: CDR1 MNHNS, CDR2 SASEGT. The CDR3 loop spans 14 amino acids. The CDR3 is CASSGTAYSYEQYF. The DNA of the CDR3 is TGTGCCAGCTCCGGGACAGCTTACTCCTACGAGCAGTACTTC.

This chain links TRBV19 with TRBJ1-5, with a weak D call TRBD1 (5 bases). The germline CDR1 and CDR2 sequences are LNHDA and SQIVND (reference sequence). Deletions cut 2 bases from V and 3 bases from J, with 11 bases between. The CDR3 is 15 amino acids. The DNA for the CDR3 is TGTGCCAGTAGTATAATGTTAGGGACCAATCAGCCCCAGCATTTT. This sequence encodes CASSIMLGTNQPQHF.

The chain is built from TRBV5-1 and TRBJ2-5, with TRBD1 matching 11 bases. The V gene's germline CDR1 is SGHRS and CDR2 YFSETQ. CDR3 length: 15 amino acids. V lost 4 bases and J lost 7; bases outside the gene matches: 9. The CDR3 is CASSATDRGQGTQYF. The CDR3, as DNA: TGCGCCAGCAGCGCGACGGACAGGGGGCAGGGGACCCAGTACTTC.

In its sample, this clonotype was seen a few times. This chain connects TRBV10-2 to TRBJ2-7, with 7 nucleotides matching TRBD2. V trimming: 5 bases; J trimming: 6 bases; junction bases outside the gene matches: 19. The CDR3 has 17 residues. Looked up from germline, CDR1 is WSHSY and CDR2 is SAAADI. CDR3 region: CASSNPSRVYGGIEQYF. CDR3 nucleotide sequence: TGCGCCAGCAGTAACCCGAGTAGAGTCTACGGGGGGATCGAGCAGTACTTC.

This clonotype was counted ten times or more. The V and J genes are TRBV28 and TRBJ2-3, with 10 bases identical to TRBD1. This CDR3 spans 15 amino acids. Germline V gene lookup returns CDR1 MDHEN and CDR2 SYDVKM. V trimming: 5 bases; J trimming: 6 bases; junction bases outside the gene matches: 8. CDR3 amino acids: CASSRQGAMRDTQYF. For the CDR3, the DNA is TGTGCCAGCAGTCGACAGGGGGCCATGCGGGATACGCAGTATTTT.

This clonotype was counted ten times or more. The rearrangement joins TRBV7-9 to TRBJ1-1; D is unclear. CDR3 length equals 16 residues. Germline CDR1 reads SEHNR; CDR2 reads FQNEAQ (reference sequence). V was shortened by 6 bases and J by 0 bases, with 17 bases between the two germline ends. CDR3 region: CASSKGRNTMNTEAFF. Written as DNA, the CDR3 is TGTGCCAGCAGTAAGGGCCGAAACACAATGAACACTGAAGCTTTCTTT. Full variable domain (remainder filled in from reference TRBV7-9 and TRBJ1-1): DTGVSQNPRHKITKRGQNVTFRCDPISEHNRLYWYRQTLGQGPEFLTYFQNEAQLEKSRLLSDRFSAERPKGSFSTLEIQRTEQGDSAMYLCASSKGRNTMNTEAFFGQGTRLTVV.

The gene calls are TRBV5-1 and TRBJ1-6; no firm D call. The CDR3 runs 15 residues. V lost 1 base and J 8 bases, leaving 13 bases between the germline ends. The germline gives CDR1 SGHRS, CDR2 YFSETQ. The CDR3 nucleotides read TGCGCCAGCAGCTTGAGGACCGATTTTGATTCACCCCTCCACTTT. This gives the protein CASSLRTDFDSPLHF.

This clonotype was seen repeatedly, ten times or more. V is TRBV7-3 and J is TRBJ2-1, with D perhaps given as TRBD1 or TRBD2 (6 bases each). CDR1 and CDR2 from the germline V gene are SGHTA and FQGTGA. V lost 5 bases and J lost 4, with 15 bases in between. The CDR3 has 15 amino acids. As DNA, the CDR3 is TGTGCCAGCAGCGCTGATGGAGGGGGGTACAATGAGCAGTTCTTC. Its translation is CASSADGGGYNEQFF.

The chain is built from TRBV20-1 and TRBJ2-7, with no clear D. The CDR3 is 14 amino acids. The V gene lost 5 bases and the J gene lost 2 bases, with 16 bases spanning the gap. The V gene's germline CDR1 is DFQATT and CDR2 SNEGSKA (reference sequence). The CDR3 loop is CSAFTTRYPYEQYF. Written as DNA, the CDR3 is TGCAGTGCTTTTACTACCAGGTACCCCTACGAGCAGTACTTC.